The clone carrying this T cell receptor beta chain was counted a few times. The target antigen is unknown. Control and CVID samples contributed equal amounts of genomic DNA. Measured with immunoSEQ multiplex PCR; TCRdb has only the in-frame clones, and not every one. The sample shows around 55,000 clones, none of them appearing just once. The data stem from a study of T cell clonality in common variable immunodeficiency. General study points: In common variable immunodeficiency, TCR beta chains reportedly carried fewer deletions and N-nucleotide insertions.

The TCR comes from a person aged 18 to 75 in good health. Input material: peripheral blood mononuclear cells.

CDR3: CAWSTQATGHHDYTF. The CDR3 DNA, read in part, is TGTGCCTGGAGTACACAAGCGACAGGGCACCACGAC. The chain has TRBV30 and TRBJ1-2, with 7 positions matching TRBD1. The sequence runs out 3 residues before the end of the CDR3; the remainder is reconstructed from the germline J gene. CDR1 and CDR2 from the germline V gene are GTSNPN and SVGIG (reference sequence). This CDR3 contains 15 residues.